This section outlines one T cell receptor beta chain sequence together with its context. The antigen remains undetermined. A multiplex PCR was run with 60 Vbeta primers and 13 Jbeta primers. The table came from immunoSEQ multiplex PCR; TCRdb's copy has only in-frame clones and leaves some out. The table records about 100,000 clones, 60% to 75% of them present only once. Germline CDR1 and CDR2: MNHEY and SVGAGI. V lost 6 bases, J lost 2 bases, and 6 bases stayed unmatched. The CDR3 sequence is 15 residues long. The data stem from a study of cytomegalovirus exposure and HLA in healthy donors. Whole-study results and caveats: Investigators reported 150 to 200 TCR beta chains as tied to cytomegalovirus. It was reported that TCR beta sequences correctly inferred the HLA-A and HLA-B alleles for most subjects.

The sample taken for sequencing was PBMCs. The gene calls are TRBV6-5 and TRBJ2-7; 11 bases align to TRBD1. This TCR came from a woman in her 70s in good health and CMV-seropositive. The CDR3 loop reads CASSLRDRGAYEQYF. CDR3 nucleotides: TGTGCCAGCAGCCTTCGGGACAGGGGGGCCTACGAGCAGTACTTC.